This entry lists 11 T cell receptor beta chains sequenced from one sample in a study of blood T cell repertoires in COVID-19. Clones were sequenced by immunoSEQ multiplex PCR, and TCRdb holds only the in-frame ones, with some missing. The sample lists about 260,000 clones, about 80% occurring once. The source material was PBMCs or T cells enriched from blood (not recorded which). These receptors were obtained from a young man with acute COVID-19.

The DNA for the CDR3 is TGTGCCAGCAGCCTCCGGCGGGGAGTGCCCACAGATACGCAGTATTTT. It codes for CASSLRRGVPTDTQYF. This chain connects TRBV27 to TRBJ2-3, with a possible D match to TRBD2 (6 bases). The CDR3 contains 16 residues. V shed 6 bases and J shed 2 bases, with 18 bases lying between them. Germline values: CDR1 MNHEY, CDR2 SMNVEV (reference sequence).

The chain recombines TRBV9 with TRBJ2-5; 7 bases align to TRBD2. The CDR3 is made up of 15 amino acids. Germline CDR1 reads SGDLS; CDR2 reads YYNGEE. With 0 bases clipped from V and 3 bases from J, the junction kept 5 bases outside the gene matches. In DNA form, the CDR3 reads TGTGCCAGCAGCGTAGGGGGACTATCAGAAGAGACCCAGTACTTC. This encodes CASSVGGLSEETQYF.

The V and J genes are TRBV28 and TRBJ2-3; TRBD2 is a possible D gene (6 bases). Germline V gives CDR1 MDHEN, CDR2 SYDVKM. Trimming cost V 7 bases and J 2 bases, with 13 bases left between them. The CDR3 runs to 14 residues. The CDR3 nucleotides read TGTGCCAGCATTGGGGGGAACCCCACAGATACGCAGTATTTT. Residues: CASIGGNPTDTQYF.

This clone was detected only once. V is TRBV6-5 and J is TRBJ1-2; D is unclear. Germline-derived CDR1 and CDR2 are MNHEY and SVGAGI. The germline V and J ends were trimmed by 0 bases and 0 bases, with 8 bases remaining between them. This CDR3 has 15 amino acids. CDR3 nucleotides: TGTGCCAGCAGTTACTCGGAGATAGCTAACTATGGCTACACCTTC. It specifies CASSYSEIANYGYTF.

The table lists this clone with a count of one. The chain is built from TRBV19 and TRBJ1-4; D not resolved. V dropped 0 bases and J dropped 10 bases, with 15 bases sitting between them. The CDR3 contains 15 residues. Germline loops: CDR1 LNHDA, CDR2 SQIVND (reference sequence). CDR3 loop: CASSIDRQPPGKLFF. DNA for the CDR3: TGTGCCAGTAGTATAGATCGCCAGCCACCGGGAAAACTGTTTTTT.

This clone came up a few times. V and J are TRBV24-1 and TRBJ1-2; D is uncertain. CDR3 length equals 12 residues. The V and J ends lost 6 bases and 1 base respectively, with 5 bases between them. Looked up from germline, CDR1 is KGHDR and CDR2 is SFDVKD. The CDR3 DNA is TGTGCCACCAGTACGGTTAACTATGGCTACACCTTC. It is translated as CATSTVNYGYTF.

This chain connects TRBV5-4 to TRBJ1-1; 8 nucleotides match TRBD1. Trimming at V came to 2 bases and at J to 1 base, leaving 7 bases not matched to a gene. Germline CDR1 is SGHNT and CDR2 is YYREEE (reference sequence). The CDR3 is 16 residues long. DNA for the CDR3: TGTGCCAGCAGCTTCGACAGGGGTGGCGGGAACACTGAAGCTTTCTTT. Residues: CASSFDRGGGNTEAFF.

A word on this clone: In the same sample, other DNA sequences code for this CDR3. This chain links TRBV4-2 with TRBJ2-1; tentatively, D is TRBD1 (6 bases). Germline values: CDR1 LGHNA, CDR2 YNFKEQ. The CDR3 sequence is 14 residues long. Trimming cost V 0 bases and J 5 bases, with 8 bases left between them. Here the CDR3 reads CASSQDRGNNEQFF. CDR3 bases: TGTGCCAGCAGCCAAGATAGGGGGAACAATGAGCAGTTCTTC.

This clone was seen only a few times. The V and J genes are TRBV6-5 and TRBJ1-1; 9 positions match TRBD1. The V gene's germline CDR1 is MNHEY and CDR2 SVGAGI. J gave up 3 bases and V 6 bases, and 8 bases lay outside the gene matches. This CDR3 contains 15 residues. The CDR3 nucleotides are TGTGCCAGCAGACAGCGGGACAGGGTTGACACTGAAGCTTTCTTT. It is translated as CASRQRDRVDTEAFF.

V is TRBV12-3 or TRBV12-4 and J is TRBJ1-3; D is ambiguous. V was pared by 8 bases and J by 0 bases, with 5 bases between. The CDR3 length is 12 residues. The CDR3: CASGHSGNTIYF. CDR3 in DNA: TGTGCCAGCGGCCACTCTGGAAACACCATATATTTT.

This sequence joins TRBV4-1 and TRBJ2-2; 7 nucleotides align to TRBD2. Germline CDR1 MGHRA, CDR2 YSYEKL. With V trimmed by 1 base and J by 6 bases, 5 bases remained unmatched. The CDR3 length is 15 residues. The CDR3 DNA follows: TGCGCCAGCAGCCAAGCCCGACTAGCCGCCGGGGAGCTGTTTTTT. This codes for CASSQARLAAGELFF.